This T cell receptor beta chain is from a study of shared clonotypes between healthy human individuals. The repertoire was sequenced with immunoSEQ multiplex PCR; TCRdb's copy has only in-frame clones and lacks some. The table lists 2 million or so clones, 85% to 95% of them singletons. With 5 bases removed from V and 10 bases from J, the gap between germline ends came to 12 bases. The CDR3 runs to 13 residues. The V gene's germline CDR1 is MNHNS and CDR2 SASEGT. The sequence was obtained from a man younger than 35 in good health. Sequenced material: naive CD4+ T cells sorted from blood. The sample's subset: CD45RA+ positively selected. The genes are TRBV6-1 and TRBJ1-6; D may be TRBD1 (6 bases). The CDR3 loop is CASSPRGDSPLHF. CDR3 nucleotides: TGTGCCAGCAGTCCCAGGGGTGACTCACCCCTCCACTTT.